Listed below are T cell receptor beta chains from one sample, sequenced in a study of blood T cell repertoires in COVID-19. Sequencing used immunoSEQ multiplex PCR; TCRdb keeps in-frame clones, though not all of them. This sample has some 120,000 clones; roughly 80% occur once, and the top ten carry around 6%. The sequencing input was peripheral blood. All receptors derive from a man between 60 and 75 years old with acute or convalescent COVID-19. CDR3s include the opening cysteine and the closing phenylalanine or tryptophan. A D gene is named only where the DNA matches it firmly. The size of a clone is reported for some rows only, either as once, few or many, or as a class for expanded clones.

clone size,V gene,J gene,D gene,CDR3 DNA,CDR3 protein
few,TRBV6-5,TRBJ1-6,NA,TGTGCCAGCAGTTACTCGGGGGGTAGTAATTCACCCCTCCACTTT,CASSYSGGSNSPLHF
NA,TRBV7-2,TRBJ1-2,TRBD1,TGTGCCAGCAGCTCACAGGGGATTGTTAACTATGGCTACACCTTC,CASSSQGIVNYGYTF
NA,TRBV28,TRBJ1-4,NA,TGTGCCAGCAGTTTGGGGCAGGGTTTTAGGGAAAAACTGTTTTTT,CASSLGQGFREKLFF
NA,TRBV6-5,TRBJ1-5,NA,TGTGCCAGCAGTTACGATCGAACCAGGCCCCAGCATTTT,CASSYDRTRPQHF
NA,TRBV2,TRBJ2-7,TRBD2,TGTGCCAGCATGGTAGCGGGAGGTCTCGAGCAGTACTTC,CASMVAGGLEQYF
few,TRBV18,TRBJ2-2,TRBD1,TGTGCCAGCTCACCACAGGGGGCGGTGAACACCGGGGAGCTGTTTTTT,CASSPQGAVNTGELFF
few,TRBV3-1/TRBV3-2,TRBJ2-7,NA,TGTGCCAGCAGCCAAGAGGTGGGGAGAAACGAGCAGTACTTC,CASSQEVGRNEQYF
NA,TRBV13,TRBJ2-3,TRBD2,TGTGCCGGGAAGCGGGGGGATAGAGATACGCAGTATTTT,CAGKRGDRDTQYF
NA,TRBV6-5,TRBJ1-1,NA,TGTGCCAGCAGTTACCTGGGGGCGCTGAACACTGAAGCTTTCTTT,CASSYLGALNTEAFF
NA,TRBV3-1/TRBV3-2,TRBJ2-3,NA,TGTGCCAGCAGCCAAGCTGCGGGACGCACAGATACGCAGTATTTT,CASSQAAGRTDTQYF
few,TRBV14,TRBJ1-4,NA,TGTGCCAGCAGCCAAAACAGGAAGGATGAAAAACTGTTTTTT,CASSQNRKDEKLFF
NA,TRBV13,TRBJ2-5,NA,TGTGCCAGCAGAAATTGGGGGGGCCTGGAGACCCAGTACTTC,CASRNWGGLETQYF
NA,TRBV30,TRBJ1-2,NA,TGTGCCTGGAGCGAGTTGCAGGCTTTCTATGGCTACACCTTC,CAWSELQAFYGYTF
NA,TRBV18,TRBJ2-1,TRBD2,TGTGCCAGCTCACCGCAGACTAGCGGCAATGAGCAGTTCTTC,CASSPQTSGNEQFF
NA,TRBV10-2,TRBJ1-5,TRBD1,TGCGCCAGCAGGGCAGGGGGTGGCAATCAGCCCCAGCATTTT,CASRAGGGNQPQHF
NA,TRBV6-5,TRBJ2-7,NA,TGTGCCAGCAGTTACGAACACAACTACGAGCAGTACTTC,CASSYEHNYEQYF
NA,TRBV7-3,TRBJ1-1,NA,TGTGCCAGCAGCGCCCAGGGAGGCGGTGAAGCTTTCTTT,CASSAQGGGEAFF
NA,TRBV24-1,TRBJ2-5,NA,TGTGCCACCAGTGAATCAAGCGGTAAAGAGACCCAGTACTTC,CATSESSGKETQYF
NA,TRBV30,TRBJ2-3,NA,TGTGCCTGGGTTGCGGGATACACAGATACGCAGTATTTT,CAWVAGYTDTQYF
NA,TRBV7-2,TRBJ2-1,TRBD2,TGTGCCAGCAGCTTAAGGCGGGGGGGCAATGAGCAGTTCTTC,CASSLRRGGNEQFF
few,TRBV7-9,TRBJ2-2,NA,TGTGCCAGCAGCCGAGGATCTGGAGACACCGGGGAGCTGTTTTTT,CASSRGSGDTGELFF
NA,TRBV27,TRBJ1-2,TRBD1,TGTGCCAGCCGCTATATGACAGGGGGCAACTATGGCTACACCTTC,CASRYMTGGNYGYTF
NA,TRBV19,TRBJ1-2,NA,TGTGCCAGTAGAATAACAGGGAGCTCTAACTATGGCTACACCTTC,CASRITGSSNYGYTF
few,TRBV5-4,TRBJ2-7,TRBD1,TGTGCCAGCAGTGACAGGGGGGGACCGAAGCAGTACTTC,CASSDRGGPKQYF
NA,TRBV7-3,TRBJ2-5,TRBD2,TGTGCCAGCAGCTTAACGTTCGGGGGAGGGCCTCAGGGGACCCAGTACTTC,CASSLTFGGGPQGTQYF
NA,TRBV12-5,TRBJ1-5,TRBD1,TGTGCTAGTGGTCTCACAGGGGGTGGCAATCAGCCCCAGCATTTT,CASGLTGGGNQPQHF
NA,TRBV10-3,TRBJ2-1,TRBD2,TGTGCCATCAGTGAGCAGACTAGCGGGAGAGTGGATGAGCAGTTCTTC,CAISEQTSGRVDEQFF
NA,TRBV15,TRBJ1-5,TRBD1,TGTGCCACCAGCAGGGACAGGGATCAGCCCCAGCATTTT,CATSRDRDQPQHF
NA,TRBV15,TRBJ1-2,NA,TGTGCCACCAGCCCCCAGCGGACCACCCCCTATGGCTACACCTTC,CATSPQRTTPYGYTF
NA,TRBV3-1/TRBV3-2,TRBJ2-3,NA,TGTGCCAGCAGCCAAGTGCACCTCGGGACAAGGAACACAGATACGCAGTATTTT,CASSQVHLGTRNTDTQYF
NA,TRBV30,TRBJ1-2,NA,TGTGCCTCAACCCCTGGGGGGATGGGCTATGGCTACACCTTC,CASTPGGMGYGYTF
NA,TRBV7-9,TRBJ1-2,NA,TGTGCCAGCAGCCCCGGTATGGACCGTCGGGAAGACTGCACCTTC,CASSPGMDRREDCTF
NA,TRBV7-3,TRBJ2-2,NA,TGTGCCAGCAGGGGTAGCGGGAACACCGGGGAGCTGTTTTTT,CASRGSGNTGELFF
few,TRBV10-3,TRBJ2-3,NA,TGTGCCATCAGTAAGGAGGGAGATACGCAGTATTTT,CAISKEGDTQYF